This T cell receptor beta chain was retrieved from a study of CD8+ T cells in alopecia areata. About the study: Tofacitinib continued for 6 to 18 months and was then withheld for 6 months.

Notes on this clone: Its specificity is not known.

In alopecia areata patients, both lesional scalp punch biopsies and peripheral blood were collected. PBMCs yielded sorted CD4+ and CD8+ T cells. Study results and limitations: Lesional scalp, especially alopecia totalis/universalis, showed higher clonality than normal scalp.

RNA was isolated and reverse transcribed to cDNA, the sequencing template. Sequencing was performed with immunoSEQ multiplex PCR; in TCRdb, only in-frame clones are kept and a portion is missing. The sample lists around 250,000 clones; roughly two thirds were seen once. Sequenced material: CD4+ T cells sorted from blood, taken at week 0. The receptor was isolated from a human donor with alopecia areata.

The CDR3 loop reads CASSRSSGGGETQYF. The DNA for the CDR3 is TGTGCCAGCAGCCGGTCCAGCGGGGGAGGAGAGACCCAGTACTTC. The V call is TRBV4-2, the J call TRBJ2-5; 8 bases map to TRBD2. Trimming cost V 4 bases and J 4 bases; bases outside gene matches: 8. Germline V gene lookup returns CDR1 LGHNA and CDR2 YNFKEQ. The CDR3 is 15 amino acids.